This entry lists 7 T cell receptor beta chains sequenced from one sample in a study of cytomegalovirus exposure and HLA in healthy donors. Researchers ran the PCR with 60 Vbeta and 13 Jbeta primers. TCRdb's copy holds only in-frame clones and misses some; the assay was immunoSEQ multiplex PCR. The sample has some 120,000 clones; about 80% are singletons. Sequenced input: PBMCs. These receptors were taken from a man aged 30 to 39 in good health and CMV-seronegative.

V is TRBV27 and J is TRBJ2-3, with 7 bases aligning to TRBD2. The CDR3 is 17 amino acids. V was pared by 2 bases and J by 0 bases, with 8 bases of the junction left unmatched. CDR1 is MNHEY, CDR2 SMNVEV, per germline (reference sequence). The CDR3: CASSLLRLAASTDTQYF. CDR3 sequence (DNA): TGTGCCAGCAGTTTACTGAGGCTAGCGGCTAGCACAGATACGCAGTATTTT.

The chain uses TRBV15 and TRBJ1-1; 8 bases are shared with TRBD1. The V segment lost 0 bases and the J segment 1 base; nucleotides outside the gene matches: 1. In germline, CDR1 is LNHNV, CDR2 YYDKDF (reference sequence). CDR3 length: 15 amino acids. Here the CDR3 DNA reads TGTGCCACCAGCAGAGACAGGGGGCGGAACACTGAAGCTTTCTTT. This translates into CATSRDRGRNTEAFF. Drawing the rest from reference TRBV15 and TRBJ1-1, the complete variable domain is DAMVIQNPRYQVTQFGKPVTLSCSQTLNHNVMYWYQQKSSQAPKLLFHYYDKDFNNEADTPDNFQSRRPNTSFCFLDIRSPGLGDTAMYLCATSRDRGRNTEAFFGQGTRLTVV.

Only one count was recorded for this clone. The CDR3 DNA follows: TGTGCCAGCAGTTTATCGCTGGGCCACCTCGTGAGGGCCAACGTCCTGACTTTC. Translated: CASSLSLGHLVRANVLTF. This chain joins TRBV27 and TRBJ2-6; D not resolved. Trimming shortened V by 0 bases and J by 5 bases, and 17 bases separated the two germline ends. Germline values: CDR1 MNHEY, CDR2 SMNVEV (reference sequence). The CDR3 is 18 amino acids.

V gene TRBV10-3 combines with J gene TRBJ2-7, with 7 nucleotides matching TRBD1. Germline assignment: CDR1 ENHRY and CDR2 SYGVKD. This CDR3 is built from 15 residues. V shed 3 bases, J shed 2 bases, and the junction held 7 bases outside the gene matches. The CDR3: CAISENPGQTYEQYF. CDR3 DNA sequence: TGTGCCATCAGTGAAAATCCGGGACAGACCTACGAGCAGTACTTC.

The chain uses TRBV7-8 and TRBJ2-1; D is perhaps TRBD2 (5 bases). This CDR3 spans 13 amino acids. V was cut by 4 bases and J by 10 bases, with 14 bases left in between. Germline V gene sequence: CDR1 SGHVS, CDR2 FQNEAQ. The CDR3 here is CASSSVRRREQFF. The CDR3 DNA sequence: TGTGCCAGCAGCTCAGTGAGAAGGAGGGAGCAGTTCTTC.

V and J are TRBV7-7 and TRBJ2-7, with D maybe TRBD2 (7 bases). Looked up from germline, CDR1 is SSHAT and CDR2 is FNYEAQ (reference sequence). V lost 5 bases and J lost 5, with 22 bases in between. This CDR3 region has 16 residues. The CDR3 nucleotides read TGTGCCAGCAGCCAAGACCAGGCCCCGGGGGGCCACGAGCAGTACTTC. Translated: CASSQDQAPGGHEQYF.

This chain's CDR3 is CASSEAAGLASNEQFF. In DNA form, the CDR3 reads TGTGCCAGCAGTGAGGCGGCGGGACTAGCGTCGAATGAGCAGTTCTTC. The chain recombines TRBV25-1 with TRBJ2-1, with 10 bases aligning to TRBD2. The CDR3 length is 16 residues. Germline values: CDR1 MGHDK, CDR2 SYGVNS. The ends lost 3 bases at V and 7 bases at J; junction bases unmatched: 9.